This paragraph covers one T cell receptor beta chain sequence. Its target is unknown. Combining a sample-barcoded 5' primer with a J-beta primer mix, a second PCR ran for roughly 6 to 12 cycles. In TCRdb, the 5' RACE reads were re-called with MiXCR into one record per CDR3 protein. In the table there are some 1.5 million distinct CDR3 sequences, roughly 28% of which are singletons. The sample comes from a study of blood T cells in healthy people across ages. Broader study findings: Among T cells, TCR beta diversity per million cells dropped roughly linearly as age rose.

Per the germline V gene, CDR1 is SGHTA and CDR2 is FQGNSA. CDR3 length equals 16 residues. J gave up 4 bases and V 1 base, and 6 bases lay outside the gene matches. The specimen was blood. This receptor was identified in a woman between 25 and 40 years old in good health. The chain carries TRBV7-2 and TRBJ2-3, with 9 bases aligning to TRBD2. CDR3 in DNA: TGTGCCAGCAGCTTAGAAGGTAGCGGGGGCCCAGATACGCAGTATTTT. It specifies CASSLEGSGGPDTQYF.